A selection of T cell receptor beta chains follows, all from one sample in a study of cytomegalovirus exposure and HLA in healthy donors. Libraries were prepared by immunoSEQ multiplex PCR; TCRdb keeps only in-frame clonotypes and omits some of them. This sample yields about 110,000 clones, of which roughly four fifths are seen a single time; 1% to 1.5% belongs to the top ten. Sequenced input: PBMCs. The receptor source for this set is a woman aged 25 to 39 in good health and CMV-seronegative. CDR3s include the opening cysteine and the closing phenylalanine or tryptophan. D genes are given only for firm matches. Clone size appears in some rows only: once, few, many, or a class for an expanded clone.

TRBV18,NA,NA,TRBJ2-2,CASSRIGNTGELFF,TGTGCCAGCTCACGAATCGGTAATACCGGGGAGCTGTTTTTT
TRBV5-6,NA,NA,TRBJ2-2,CASSPLSAIGELFF,TGTGCCAGCAGCCCCCTTTCAGCGATCGGGGAGCTGTTTTTT
TRBV5-6,NA,few,TRBJ1-2,CASSFSGGDYGYTF,TGTGCCAGCAGCTTCTCTGGGGGGGACTATGGCTACACCTTC
TRBV27,NA,NA,TRBJ1-6,CASRTGSSYNSPLHF,TGTGCCAGCCGTACGGGGAGCTCCTATAATTCACCCCTCCACTTT
TRBV19,NA,NA,TRBJ2-7,CASTGGHEQYF,TGTGCCAGCACGGGGGGCCACGAGCAGTACTTC
TRBV6-1,TRBD1,NA,TRBJ1-2,CASSEVQGAADGYTF,TGTGCCAGCAGTGAAGTACAGGGGGCCGCTGATGGCTACACCTTC
TRBV28,NA,NA,TRBJ1-1,CASNEGGRPEAFF,TGTGCCAGCAATGAGGGGGGGCGGCCTGAAGCTTTCTTT
TRBV30,NA,NA,TRBJ1-2,CAWTIRTALANYGYTF,TGTGCCTGGACCATAAGAACCGCCCTAGCTAACTATGGCTACACCTTC
TRBV4-1,NA,NA,TRBJ2-7,CASSQEVGPGRYEQYF,TGCGCCAGCAGCCAAGAGGTGGGGCCAGGTCGCTACGAGCAGTACTTC
TRBV4-3,TRBD2,NA,TRBJ2-1,CASSQEASGRSSYNEQFF,TGCGCCAGCAGCCAAGAGGCTAGCGGGAGGAGCTCCTACAATGAGCAGTTCTTC